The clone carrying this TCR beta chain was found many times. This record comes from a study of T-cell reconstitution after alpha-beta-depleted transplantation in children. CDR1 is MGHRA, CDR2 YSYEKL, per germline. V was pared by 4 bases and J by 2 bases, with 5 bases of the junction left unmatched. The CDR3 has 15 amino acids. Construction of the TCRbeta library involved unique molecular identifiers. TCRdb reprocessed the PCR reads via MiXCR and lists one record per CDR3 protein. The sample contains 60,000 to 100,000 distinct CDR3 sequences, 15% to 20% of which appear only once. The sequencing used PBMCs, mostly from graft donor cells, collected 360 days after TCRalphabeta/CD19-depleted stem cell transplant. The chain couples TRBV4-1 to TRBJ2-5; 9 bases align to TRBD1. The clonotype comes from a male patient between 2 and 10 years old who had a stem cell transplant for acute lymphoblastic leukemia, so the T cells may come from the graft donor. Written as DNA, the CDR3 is TGCGCCAGCAGCCGGCCGGGACAGGGACAAGAGACCCAGTACTTC. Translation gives CASSRPGQGQETQYF.